This T cell receptor (beta chain) is from a study of cytomegalovirus exposure and HLA in healthy donors. Background on the study: Samples from HLA-typed donors yielded about 85 million unique TCRs in an early data release.

The study ran its PCR with 60 Vbeta and 13 Jbeta primers. Only in-frame clones appear in the TCRdb table, and some are missing; sequencing was by immunoSEQ multiplex PCR. Among some 190,000 clones listed, around 80% were seen once. Though probably carrying unrecorded immune exposures, donors were nominally healthy at sampling. V was shortened by 4 bases and J by 5 bases, with 8 bases between the two germline ends. Germline V lookup: CDR1 KGHSH, CDR2 LQKENI. The CDR3 loop spans 13 amino acids. The sequencing sample was made of PBMCs. The clonotype comes from a woman in her 30s in good health and CMV-seronegative. The rearrangement joins TRBV18 to TRBJ1-4; D is undetermined. The CDR3 is CASSLATNEKLFF. In nucleotides, the CDR3 is TGTGCCAGCTCACTTGCTACGAATGAAAAACTGTTTTTT. The variable domain in full, with the rest retrieved from reference TRBV18 and TRBJ1-4, is NAGVMQNPRHLVRRRGQEARLRCSPMKGHSHVYWYRQLPEEGLKFMVYLQKENIIDESGMPKERFSAEFPKEGPSILRIQQVVRGDSAAYFCASSLATNEKLFFGSGTQLSVL.